These 3 T cell receptor beta chains were sequenced from one sample in a study of a mutant IDH1 vaccine in newly diagnosed glioma. The sample's time point: baseline, week 1 (first vaccination visit). The treatment denotes: pre-vaccination baseline after standard-of-care therapy. Only in-frame clones appear in the TCRdb table, and some are missing; sequencing was by immunoSEQ multiplex PCR. The sample comprises tens of thousands of clones, 88% of which are singletons, and around 5% rests with the top ten. The sample here was PBMCs, taken from a glioma patient treated with radiotherapy, temozolomide or both. The receptors derive from a woman between 40 and 55 years old with glioma.

This chain links TRBV6-5 with TRBJ1-1, with D possibly matching TRBD1 (5 bases). Germline loops: CDR1 MNHEY, CDR2 SVGAGI. This CDR3 is built from 15 residues. V dropped 7 bases and J dropped 1 base, with 16 bases sitting between them. The CDR3 reads CASTSPNRRNTEAFF. CDR3 bases: TGTGCCAGCACCAGCCCTAACAGGAGGAACACTGAAGCTTTCTTT.

The gene calls are TRBV7-6 and TRBJ2-5; D tentatively fits TRBD1 or TRBD2 (6 bases each). Per germline, CDR1 SGHVS and CDR2 FNYEAQ. The length of the CDR3 is 14 residues. V was clipped by 3 bases and J by 5 bases, with 13 bases between them. In DNA form, the CDR3 reads TGTGCCAGCAGCTTTGGGGGCGGGGCGGAGACCCAGTACTTC. This gives the protein CASSFGGGAETQYF.

The chain uses TRBV5-1 and TRBJ2-7, with 10 bases aligning to TRBD2. This CDR3 spans 14 amino acids. V shed 5 bases, J shed 4 bases, and the junction held 6 bases outside the gene matches. Germline V gene lookup returns CDR1 SGHRS and CDR2 YFSETQ. CDR3 DNA: TGCGCCAGCAGGACTAGCGGGCCTCCGTACGAGCAGTACTTC. Protein: CASRTSGPPYEQYF. The whole variable domain, filled in from reference TRBV5-1 and TRBJ2-7, reads KAGVTQTPRYLIKTRGQQVTLSCSPISGHRSVSWYQQTPGQGLQFLFEYFSETQRNKGNFPGRFSGRQFSNSRSEMNVSTLELGDSALYLCASRTSGPPYEQYFGPGTRLTVT.